These T cell receptor beta chains were read from a single sample in a study of CD8 T cells in Susac syndrome. TCRdb passed the immunoSEQ multiplex PCR reads through MiXCR, listing each CDR3 protein once. The table includes 200,000 to 250,000 distinct CDR3 sequences, about 93% detected once. The sample was CD4+ T cells from PBMCs. The receptors derive from a human donor with multiple sclerosis. CDR3s include the opening cysteine and the closing phenylalanine or tryptophan.

v_call cdr3_aa
TRBV20-1 CSAGTTSGGAKTQYF
TRBV12-3/TRBV12-4 CASSFESNQPQHF
TRBV20-1 CSARDPDRTNEKLFF
TRBV15 CATSRDTDLYQETQYF
TRBV3-1 CASSQLQGVGTEAFF
TRBV10-3 CAITSSGRTDTQYF
TRBV2 CASRESNQVFYEQYF
TRBV2 CASSKGGNTEAFF
TRBV6-5 CATKTITQGNYGYTF
TRBV27 CASSSSAGLDTQYF
TRBV29-1 CSVEEFPKDTQYF
TRBV7-6 CASSLDPTDTQYF
TRBV12-3/TRBV12-4 CASYNGGSYNEQFF
TRBV11-2 CASSPHLSGTELGGAKNIQYF
TRBV7-9 CASSLGQAKAFF
TRBV20-1 CSAPVAGEETQYF
TRBV6-5 CASSRADTQYF
TRBV20-1 CSAREAQTGGGTEAFF
TRBV5-6 CASSFYSTDTQYF
TRBV5-4 CASSFGGASGNTIYF
TRBV19 CASSITLAAGPRETQYF
TRBV2 CASSDLGYGYTF
TRBV4-1 CASSQDQVANTEAFF
TRBV13 CASSSLPADTEAFF
TRBV9 CASSGGTAEAFF
TRBV12-3/TRBV12-4 CASSLTGGQPQHF
TRBV20-1 CSARDLSEYASSYEQYF